Below, 31 T cell receptor beta chains from the same sample are listed, as sequenced in a study of blood T cell repertoires in COVID-19. Clones were read by immunoSEQ multiplex PCR, and TCRdb kept only the in-frame ones, dropping some. The sample holds 240,000 or so clones, roughly four fifths seen once. Specimen: peripheral blood. These receptors all come from a woman between 18 and 29 years old with acute or convalescent COVID-19.

This chain links TRBV19 with TRBJ1-5; tentative D call: TRBD1 (6 bases). The CDR3 has 16 amino acids. Trimming left V 0 bases short and J 0 bases short, with 9 bases between. Germline V gene lookup returns CDR1 LNHDA and CDR2 SQIVND (reference sequence). CDR3 amino acids: CASSIEGGASNQPQHF. Here the CDR3 DNA reads TGTGCCAGTAGTATAGAGGGGGGGGCTAGCAATCAGCCCCAGCATTTT.

The rearrangement links TRBV19 to TRBJ1-1; TRBD1 is a possible D gene (6 bases). Trimming stripped 3 bases from V and 5 bases from J, with 16 bases between. CDR3 length: 15 amino acids. The V gene's germline CDR1 is LNHDA and CDR2 SQIVND (reference sequence). This CDR3 is CASSIQGLLGTEAFF. The CDR3 nucleotides are TGTGCCAGTAGTATTCAGGGGCTACTTGGGACTGAAGCTTTCTTT.

In this sample, this clone turned up many times. Other DNA sequences within the sample encode an identical CDR3. The chain couples TRBV12-3 or TRBV12-4 to TRBJ1-2; a weak D match, TRBD1 (6 bases). Deletions cut 3 bases from V and 4 bases from J, with 9 bases between. This CDR3 is built from 13 residues. As DNA, the CDR3 is TGTGCCAGCAGTTTTAGAGGGGGCTATGGCTACACCTTC. Translating it yields CASSFRGGYGYTF.

The V and J genes are TRBV10-3 and TRBJ1-1, with D hard to call. V lost 3 bases to trimming and J lost 4 bases, with 12 bases between them. The CDR3 extends over 14 amino acids. The germline CDR1 and CDR2 sequences are ENHRY and SYGVKD. Here the CDR3 DNA reads TGTGCCATCAGTGAACTAGGGAGTGGCACTGAAGCTTTCTTT. Its protein is CAISELGSGTEAFF.

The chain has TRBV2 and TRBJ1-3; the match to TRBD1 covers 9 bases. CDR3 size: 17 residues. The trim removed 6 bases at V and 0 bases at J, leaving 9 bases unmatched. The germline V gene has CDR1 SNHLY and CDR2 FYNNEI. The CDR3 nucleotides are TGTGCCAGCAGCATACCGGGACAGGGTTTCTCTGGAAACACCATATATTTT. Translated: CASSIPGQGFSGNTIYF.

The chain carries TRBV6-5 and TRBJ1-5; 8 bases line up with TRBD1. The V segment lost 5 bases and the J segment 4 bases; nucleotides outside the gene matches: 7. CDR1 and CDR2 (germline): MNHEY, SVGAGI. CDR3 length equals 15 residues. The CDR3 DNA reads TGTGCCAGCAGTCAGGACAGGGTACGGAATCAGCCCCAGCATTTT. Protein sequence: CASSQDRVRNQPQHF.

This clone was observed a few times. The V and J genes are TRBV6-5 and TRBJ2-7; weak D call: TRBD2 (5 bases). V gave up 4 bases and J gave up 2 bases, with 9 bases separating them. Germline assignment: CDR1 MNHEY and CDR2 SVGAGI. CDR3 length equals 13 residues. Here the CDR3 reads CASSWGVAYEQYF. CDR3 bases: TGTGCCAGCAGTTGGGGAGTCGCCTACGAGCAGTACTTC.

The V call is TRBV30, the J call TRBJ2-2; D might be TRBD2 (7 bases). CDR1 is GTSNPN, CDR2 SVGIG, per germline (reference sequence). The CDR3 runs 16 residues. Trimming took off 0 bases at V and 6 bases at J, with 17 bases between the two ends. The CDR3 spells CAWSVLGVGGAGELFF. The CDR3 DNA reads as TGTGCCTGGAGTGTTTTGGGGGTAGGGGGGGCCGGGGAGCTGTTTTTT.

About this clone itself: Within the sample, other DNA sequences also encode this same CDR3. The gene calls are TRBV6-5 and TRBJ1-5; D is perhaps TRBD1 (5 bases). Germline assignment: CDR1 MNHEY and CDR2 SVGAGI. The germline V and J ends were trimmed by 0 bases and 2 bases, with 8 bases remaining between them. This CDR3 is 15 amino acids long. In nucleotides, the CDR3 is TGTGCCAGCAGTTACTCAGGGGTAGGCAATCAGCCCCAGCATTTT. Protein product: CASSYSGVGNQPQHF.

The J gene is TRBJ2-7, the V gene TRBV6-6; 7 nucleotides line up with TRBD1. V lost 7 bases and J lost 5; bases outside the gene matches: 5. CDR1 and CDR2 from the germline V gene are MNHNY and SVGAGI (reference sequence). There are 12 residues in the CDR3. In DNA, the CDR3 is TGTGCCAGCACGACAGGGTTAAACGAGCAGTACTTC. Amino acid sequence: CASTTGLNEQYF.

The chain uses TRBV19 and TRBJ2-1; 8 positions match TRBD2. Trimming cost V 7 bases and J 3 bases; bases outside gene matches: 8. The CDR3 extends over 15 amino acids. Germline V gene sequence: CDR1 LNHDA, CDR2 SQIVND (reference sequence). CDR3 amino acids: CASNKPGTSYNEQFF. CDR3 bases: TGTGCCAGTAACAAACCCGGGACTAGCTACAATGAGCAGTTCTTC. The full variable domain, with the rest looked up from reference TRBV19 and TRBJ2-1, is DGGITQSPKYLFRKEGQNVTLSCEQNLNHDAMYWYRQDPGQGLRLIYYSQIVNDFQKGDIAEGYSVSREKKESFPLTVTSAQKNPTAFYLCASNKPGTSYNEQFFGPGTRLTVL.

The chain combines TRBV5-4 with TRBJ2-6; a weak D match, TRBD1 (6 bases). CDR1 is SGHNT, CDR2 YYREEE, per germline (reference sequence). This CDR3 contains 19 residues. The V end was cut by 0 bases, the J end by 0 bases, with 16 bases between. The CDR3 DNA reads as TGTGCCAGCAGCTTGGGGAGGAGACAGGATTCCTCTGGGGCCAACGTCCTGACTTTC. It translates to CASSLGRRQDSSGANVLTF.

The CDR3 DNA follows: TGTGCCAGCATCCCGACAGGCCCGAACACTGAAGCTTTCTTT. Residues: CASIPTGPNTEAFF. The V call is TRBV28, the J call TRBJ1-1, with a weak D call TRBD1 (6 bases). The CDR3 spans 14 residues. The germline V gene has CDR1 MDHEN and CDR2 SYDVKM. The V gene lost 7 bases and the J gene lost 1 base, with 13 bases spanning the gap.

V usage is TRBV6-2 or TRBV6-3 and J usage is TRBJ2-7; D perhaps matches TRBD2 (6 bases). The CDR3 loop spans 15 amino acids. Germline assignment: CDR1 MNHEY and CDR2 SVGEGT. With 6 bases removed from V and 3 bases from J, the gap between germline ends came to 18 bases. The CDR3: CASSLGGALFYEQYF. The CDR3 DNA reads TGTGCCAGCAGCCTGGGCGGGGCACTATTCTACGAGCAGTACTTC.

V gene TRBV6-5 combines with J gene TRBJ2-7, with 7 bases matching TRBD2. This CDR3 is 14 amino acids long. V was pared by 2 bases and J by 4 bases, with 5 bases of the junction left unmatched. CDR1 and CDR2 (germline): MNHEY, SVGAGI. For the CDR3, the DNA is TGTGCCAGCAGTTACCTTGGCGGGAGTTACGAGCAGTACTTC. Its protein product is CASSYLGGSYEQYF.

The chain recombines TRBV19 with TRBJ2-7; 11 bases match TRBD2. CDR1 LNHDA and CDR2 SQIVND come from the germline V gene (reference sequence). This CDR3 is 15 amino acids long. Unmatched junction bases numbered 3, after V lost 1 base and J lost 4 bases. CDR3 protein: CASSIVASGRYEQYF. The CDR3 DNA sequence: TGTGCCAGTAGTATAGTGGCTAGCGGGAGGTACGAGCAGTACTTC.

The chain carries TRBV7-2 and TRBJ1-2; 8 bases are a match to TRBD1. Germline values: CDR1 SGHTA, CDR2 FQGNSA. The CDR3 runs 17 residues. Unmatched junction bases numbered 15, after V lost 7 bases and J lost 2 bases. Here the CDR3 DNA reads TGTGCCAGCAACCAAGCTCGGACAGGGCCTGGGAACTATGGCTACACCTTC. It translates to CASNQARTGPGNYGYTF. Together with reference TRBV7-2 and TRBJ1-2, the CDR3 gives the full variable domain: GAGVSQSPSNKVTEKGKDVELRCDPISGHTALYWYRQSLGQGLEFLIYFQGNSAPDKSGLPSDRFSAERTGGSVSTLTIQRTQQEDSAVYLCASNQARTGPGNYGYTFGSGTRLTVV.

The genes are TRBV11-2 and TRBJ2-7; 9 positions agree with TRBD1. CDR3 size: 18 residues. CDR1 SGHAT and CDR2 FQNNGV come from the germline V gene. V dropped 5 bases and J dropped 0; count of bases not matched to a gene: 14. The CDR3 reads CASSPRNRGLNPSYEQYF. The CDR3 nucleotides read TGTGCCAGCAGCCCCCGAAACAGGGGGCTCAACCCCTCCTACGAGCAGTACTTC.

This clone was seen a single time. The chain links TRBV7-2 to TRBJ1-1; D unresolved. Germline V gives CDR1 SGHTA, CDR2 FQGNSA. There are 14 residues in the CDR3. The germline V and J ends were trimmed by 2 bases and 5 bases, with 12 bases remaining between them. The CDR3 region is CASSLQVGRTEAFF. CDR3 nucleotide sequence: TGTGCCAGCAGCTTACAGGTCGGGAGGACTGAAGCTTTCTTT. Complete variable domain (other parts from reference TRBV7-2 and TRBJ1-1): GAGVSQSPSNKVTEKGKDVELRCDPISGHTALYWYRQSLGQGLEFLIYFQGNSAPDKSGLPSDRFSAERTGGSVSTLTIQRTQQEDSAVYLCASSLQVGRTEAFFGQGTRLTVV.

The chain combines TRBV7-9 with TRBJ2-5, with D possibly being TRBD2 (5 bases). Trimming removed 2 bases at V and 5 bases at J, with 21 bases between. The CDR3 is 17 residues long. The germline CDR1 and CDR2 sequences are SEHNR and FQNEAQ (reference sequence). DNA for the CDR3: TGTGCCAGCAGCTTATCTGGGTCCCGGGGATATCGGGAGACCCAGTACTTC. Translated, it gives CASSLSGSRGYRETQYF.

The V and J genes are TRBV5-1 and TRBJ1-1; 7 nucleotides match TRBD1. The CDR3 has 15 residues. V was pared by 4 bases and J by 2 bases, with 8 bases of the junction left unmatched. CDR1 SGHRS and CDR2 YFSETQ come from the germline V gene. CDR3 region: CASSGGTVPNTEAFF. The CDR3 coding sequence is TGCGCCAGCAGCGGAGGGACAGTACCTAACACTGAAGCTTTCTTT. Drawing the rest from reference TRBV5-1 and TRBJ1-1, the complete variable domain is KAGVTQTPRYLIKTRGQQVTLSCSPISGHRSVSWYQQTPGQGLQFLFEYFSETQRNKGNFPGRFSGRQFSNSRSEMNVSTLELGDSALYLCASSGGTVPNTEAFFGQGTRLTVV.

The CDR3 spells CASSYSGSSAFF. Written as DNA, the CDR3 is TGTGCCAGCAGTTACTCGGGCAGTTCAGCTTTCTTT. The rearrangement joins TRBV6-5 to TRBJ1-1, with D unclear. Germline V gives CDR1 MNHEY, CDR2 SVGAGI. The CDR3 is made up of 12 amino acids. The germline V and J ends were trimmed by 0 bases and 10 bases, with 9 bases remaining between them.

This clone was seen a few times. The V and J genes are TRBV25-1 and TRBJ2-1, with TRBD2 matching 9 bases. This CDR3 spans 15 amino acids. V shed 6 bases, J shed 2 bases, and the junction held 5 bases outside the gene matches. Germline lookup yields CDR1 MGHDK and CDR2 SYGVNS. The CDR3 is CASRSSGSTYNEQFF. The CDR3 DNA reads TGTGCCAGCAGAAGTAGCGGGAGTACCTACAATGAGCAGTTCTTC.

The chain couples TRBV3-1 (or the pseudogene TRBV3-2) to TRBJ2-2, with 14 bases fitting TRBD2. In germline, CDR1 is LGHDT, CDR2 YNNKEL (reference sequence). This CDR3 has 18 residues. V shed 1 base and J 3 bases; nucleotides not matched to a gene: 4. The CDR3 sequence: CASSQGLAGGPDTGELFF. CDR3 nucleotides: TGTGCCAGCAGCCAAGGACTAGCGGGAGGGCCGGACACCGGGGAGCTGTTTTTT.

Notes on this clone: This specimen includes other DNA sequences encoding the same CDR3. The chain uses TRBV19 and TRBJ2-7; the D gene is possibly TRBD1 (6 bases). Trimming took off 2 bases at V and 1 base at J, with 9 bases between the two ends. The CDR3 has 14 amino acids. Germline V gene data show CDR1 as LNHDA and CDR2 as SQIVND (reference sequence). The CDR3 coding sequence is TGTGCCAGTAGTATAAGGCAGGGGTCCTACGAGCAGTACTTC. It specifies CASSIRQGSYEQYF.

The chain employs TRBV28 and TRBJ1-4; 9 positions agree with TRBD1. CDR3 length equals 15 residues. Trimming at V came to 5 bases and at J to 8 bases, leaving 9 bases not matched to a gene. The germline V gene has CDR1 MDHEN and CDR2 SYDVKM. In DNA form, the CDR3 reads TGTGCCAGCAGTCCCCCGGGACAGGGAGGAGAAAAACTGTTTTTT. It is translated as CASSPPGQGGEKLFF.

This clone turned up a few times. This chain links TRBV6-5 with TRBJ2-5; TRBD1 aligns across 9 bases. With 6 bases clipped from V and 6 bases from J, the junction kept 8 bases outside the gene matches. The CDR3 length is 14 residues. Germline CDR1 reads MNHEY; CDR2 reads SVGAGI. CDR3 sequence (DNA): TGTGCCAGCAGAGATGGGGACAGGGTGAAGACCCAGTACTTC. Protein product: CASRDGDRVKTQYF.

The CDR3 loop reads CASLAGGPITGELFF. DNA of the CDR3: TGCGCCAGCCTAGCGGGAGGGCCCATCACCGGGGAGCTGTTTTTT. V and J are TRBV5-1 and TRBJ2-2; 12 nucleotides agree with TRBD2. Germline-derived CDR1 and CDR2 are SGHRS and YFSETQ. This CDR3 has 15 residues. Trimming cost V 7 bases and J 4 bases; bases outside gene matches: 5.

The chain links TRBV6-6 to TRBJ1-5; D might be TRBD1 (6 bases). The CDR3 has 17 amino acids. Trimming took off 5 bases at V and 7 bases at J, with 24 bases between the two ends. Germline lookup yields CDR1 MNHNY and CDR2 SVGAGI (reference sequence). The CDR3, as DNA: TGTGCCAGCAGTCAACAAAAGCCAGGGGCCGGCGTGCAGCCCCAGCATTTT. Its protein is CASSQQKPGAGVQPQHF.

The chain carries TRBV27 and TRBJ1-2, with 9 bases lining up with TRBD1. This CDR3 comprises 14 residues. V shed 7 bases, J shed 4 bases, and the junction held 7 bases outside the gene matches. Germline assignment: CDR1 MNHEY and CDR2 SMNVEV (reference sequence). The CDR3 DNA sequence: TGTGCCAGCAAAACAGGGGGCGCAGGCTATGGCTACACCTTC. Encoded protein: CASKTGGAGYGYTF.

The chain couples TRBV4-3 to TRBJ1-2; TRBD1 aligns across 8 bases. The germline CDR1 and CDR2 sequences are LGHNA and YSLEER. With V trimmed by 4 bases and J by 9 bases, 10 bases remained unmatched. The CDR3 consists of 14 residues. This chain's CDR3 is CASSLDRGSGSYTF. In nucleotides, the CDR3 is TGCGCCAGCAGCCTTGACAGGGGCTCGGGCAGCTACACCTTC.